The clone carrying this TCR beta chain appeared many times. What it binds is not known. Germline V gives CDR1 KGHDR, CDR2 SFDVKD. CDR3 length: 17 amino acids. The V and J ends lost 0 bases and 6 bases, in that order; junction bases with no gene match: 7. These data originate in a study of CD8+CD57+ T cells in acquired aplastic anemia. Turning to the study itself: CD4+ and CD8+ cells, once sorted, gave DNA averaging 3.2 ug.

Genomic DNA was employed as the template in profiling TCR beta VDJ and CDR3. Each CDR3 protein is one row after TCRdb ran MiXCR on the reads. The table lists roughly 81,000 distinct CDR3 sequences, under 50% of them singletons, with over 50% in the top ten. Findings of the study overall: Both patients and controls carried the same twenty-nine CD8+ CDR3 sequences. Between patients and controls, CD8+ Simpson's diversity did not vary significantly.

The sample comprised sorted CD4+, CD8+, or CD8+CD57+ T cells (not recorded which) from PBMCs. The clonotype was recovered from a human donor in good health, serving as a control. V is TRBV24-1 and J is TRBJ2-2; TRBD1 aligns across 9 bases. The chain's CDR3 is CATSDLKGDRVAGELFF. The DNA for the CDR3 is TGTGCCACCAGTGATTTGAAGGGGGACAGGGTAGCCGGGGAGCTGTTTTTT.